This paragraph covers one TCR beta chain sequence. Sequencing used immunoSEQ multiplex PCR; TCRdb keeps in-frame clones, though not all of them. The sample comprises over 150,000 clones, less than 90% of which are singletons, and 2% to 2.5% rests with the top ten. This sample was included in a study of cytomegalovirus exposure and HLA in healthy donors. The CDR3 runs 13 residues. Germline CDR1 and CDR2: SGHNT and YYREEE (reference sequence). Trimming pared 4 bases from V and 5 bases from J, leaving 9 bases between. The donors were part of the roughly 120-subject validation cohort, which stood apart from the roughly 670-subject first cohort.

Sample: PBMCs. The receptor was isolated from a woman younger than 35 in good health and CMV-seronegative. The chain combines TRBV5-4 with TRBJ2-2; no definite D call. CDR3: CASSAYETGELFF. CDR3 nucleotides: TGTGCCAGCAGCGCGTATGAGACCGGGGAGCTGTTTTTT.